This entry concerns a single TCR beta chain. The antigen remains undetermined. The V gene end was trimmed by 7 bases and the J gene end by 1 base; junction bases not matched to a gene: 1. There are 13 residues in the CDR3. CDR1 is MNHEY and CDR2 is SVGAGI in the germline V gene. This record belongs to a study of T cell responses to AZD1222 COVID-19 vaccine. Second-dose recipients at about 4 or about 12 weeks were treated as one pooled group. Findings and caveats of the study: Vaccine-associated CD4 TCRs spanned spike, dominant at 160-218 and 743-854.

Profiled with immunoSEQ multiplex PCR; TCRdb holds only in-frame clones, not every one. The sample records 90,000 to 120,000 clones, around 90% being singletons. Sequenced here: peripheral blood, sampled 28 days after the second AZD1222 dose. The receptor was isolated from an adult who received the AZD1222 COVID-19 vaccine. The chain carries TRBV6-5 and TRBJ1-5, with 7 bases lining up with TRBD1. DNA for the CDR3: TGTGCCAGCAAGGGACAGAGCAATCAGCCCCAGCATTTT. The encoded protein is CASKGQSNQPQHF.